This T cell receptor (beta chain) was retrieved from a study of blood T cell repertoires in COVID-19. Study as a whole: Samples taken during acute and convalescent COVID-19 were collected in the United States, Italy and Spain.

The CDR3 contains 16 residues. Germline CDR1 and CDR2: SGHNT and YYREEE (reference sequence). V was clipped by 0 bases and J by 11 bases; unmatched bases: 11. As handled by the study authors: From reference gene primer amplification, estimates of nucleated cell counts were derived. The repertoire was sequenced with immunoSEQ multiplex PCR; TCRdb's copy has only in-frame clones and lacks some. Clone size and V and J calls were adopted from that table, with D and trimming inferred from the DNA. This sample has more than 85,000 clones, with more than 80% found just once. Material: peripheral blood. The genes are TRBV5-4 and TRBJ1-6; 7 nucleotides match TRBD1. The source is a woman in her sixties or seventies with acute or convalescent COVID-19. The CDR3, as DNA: TGTGCCAGCAGCTTGGGTGCCCCCCACAGGGGTCCACCCCTCCACTTT. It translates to CASSLGAPHRGPPLHF. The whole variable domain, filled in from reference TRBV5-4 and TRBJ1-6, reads ETGVTQSPTHLIKTRGQQVTLRCSSQSGHNTVSWYQQALGQGPQFIFQYYREEENGRGNFPPRFSGLQFPNYSSELNVNALELDDSALYLCASSLGAPHRGPPLHFGNGTRLTVT.